A selection of T cell receptor beta chains follows, all from one sample in a study of T-cell memory formation after mild COVID-19. MiXCR, run by TCRdb on the 5' RACE reads, gives a single entry per CDR3 protein. There are roughly 580,000 distinct CDR3 sequences in the sample; around 17% occur only once, and around 12% lies in the top ten. The sequencing sample was made of PBMCs or a T cell subset sorted from them (not recorded which). The receptors were sampled from an adult woman who had mild COVID-19 (a few samples of this study predate the infection). Cell type and time point are not known. Both conserved end residues are part of each CDR3. D genes are given only for firm matches. Expanded clones get a size class; other rows say once, few or many, or leave the size out.

>TRBV4-2|few|TRBD2|16|TRBJ2-1
CASSQESGTYPNEQFF
TGTGCCAGCAGCCAAGAGAGCGGGACGTACCCCAATGAGCAGTTCTTC
>TRBV12-3/TRBV12-4|NA|NA|15|TRBJ1-1
CASSLTLGRHTEAFF
TGTGCCAGCAGTTTAACCCTCGGTCGGCACACTGAAGCTTTCTTT
>TRBV11-2|NA|TRBD1|16|TRBJ1-1
CASSPQTGVRNTEAFF
TGTGCCAGCAGCCCCCAGACAGGGGTCCGGAACACTGAAGCTTTCTTT
>TRBV5-8|few|TRBD1|16|TRBJ2-7
CASSLQTFTGGDEQYF
TGTGCCAGCAGCCTCCAGACCTTCACAGGGGGTGACGAGCAGTACTTC
>TRBV7-8|NA|TRBD1|13|TRBJ2-7
CASSLSGQDAYGF
TGTGCCAGCAGCCTATCAGGACAGGACGCCTATGGTTTC
>TRBV29-1|NA|NA|17|TRBJ2-1
CSVPPVQGGPSYNEQFF
TGCAGCGTTCCCCCTGTCCAAGGGGGGCCGTCCTACAATGAGCAGTTCTTC
>TRBV11-3|many|NA|11|TRBJ2-7
CASSVGYEQYF
TGTGCCAGCAGCGTGGGCTACGAGCAGTACTTC
>TRBV18|NA|NA|16|TRBJ1-5
CASSPVGAYSNQPQHF
TGTGCCAGCTCACCAGTCGGAGCCTATAGCAATCAGCCCCAGCATTTT
>TRBV4-2|NA|NA|16|TRBJ1-1
CASSPPLRHLNTEAFF
TGTGCCAGCAGCCCGCCCCTTAGGCATTTGAACACTGAAGCTTTCTTT
>TRBV19|NA|NA|15|TRBJ2-7
CASSPTTGIPYEQYF
TGTGCCAGTAGTCCTACGACCGGCATTCCCTACGAGCAGTACTTC
>TRBV9|few|NA|12|TRBJ2-4
CASSGPKNIQYF
TGTGCCAGCAGCGGACCGAAAAACATTCAGTACTTC
>TRBV6-1|once|NA|12|TRBJ1-4
CASGYRDEKLFF
TGTGCCAGCGGATACAGGGATGAAAAACTGTTTTTT
>TRBV12-3/TRBV12-4|NA|NA|13|TRBJ2-4
CASSSFPLTLSYF
TGTGCCAGCAGTTCCTTCCCCTTGACCCTGAGTTACTTC
>TRBV20-1|few|NA|15|TRBJ2-5
CSARDGRNVGETQYF
TGCAGTGCTAGAGATGGGAGGAATGTCGGGGAGACCCAGTACTTC
>TRBV29-1|few|NA|14|TRBJ2-7
CSVVPPGTVYEQYF
TGCAGCGTTGTGCCACCCGGGACCGTCTACGAGCAGTACTTC
>TRBV18|NA|NA|16|TRBJ2-2
CASSFSPPANTGELFF
TGTGCCAGCTCCTTTTCACCACCCGCGAACACCGGGGAGCTGTTTTTT
>TRBV4-2|NA|TRBD2|16|TRBJ2-1
CASSVQTSGGYNEQFF
TGTGCCAGCAGCGTACAAACTAGCGGGGGGTACAATGAGCAGTTCTTC
>TRBV13|NA|TRBD2|15|TRBJ2-3
CASSSTTSDTDTQYF
TGTGCCAGCAGCTCCACGACTAGCGACACAGATACGCAGTATTTT
>TRBV9|few|NA|14|TRBJ2-3
CASSVDGATDTQYF
TGTGCCAGCAGCGTTGACGGAGCCACAGATACGCAGTATTTT
>TRBV6-6|few|TRBD1|15|TRBJ1-4
CASRTGGAGDEKLFF
TGTGCCAGCCGGACAGGGGGCGCGGGAGATGAAAAACTGTTTTTT
>TRBV12-3/TRBV12-4|few|TRBD2|13|TRBJ2-7
CASTPPGGYEQYF
TGTGCCAGCACCCCCCCGGGGGGCTACGAGCAGTACTTC
>TRBV7-6|NA|NA|16|TRBJ2-7
CASSLETDGLAYEQYF
TGTGCCAGCAGCTTAGAGACGGACGGTTTGGCTTACGAGCAGTACTTC
>TRBV5-6|NA|NA|16|TRBJ1-6
CASSLDPSSYNSPLHF
TGTGCCAGCAGCTTGGATCCCAGCTCCTATAATTCACCCCTCCACTTT
>TRBV5-4|NA|NA|14|TRBJ1-1
CASSTQTGNTEAFF
TGTGCCAGCAGCACCCAGACAGGGAACACTGAAGCTTTCTTT
>TRBV18|NA|TRBD1|13|TRBJ2-2
CASRGQDTGELFF
TGTGCCAGCCGAGGACAGGACACCGGGGAGCTGTTTTTT
>TRBV7-9|NA|NA|16|TRBJ2-7
CASSLLDWPAIYEQYF
TGTGCCAGCAGCCTCCTTGATTGGCCCGCGATCTACGAGCAGTACTTC
>TRBV28|NA|TRBD2|18|TRBJ2-2
CASSFWNSGRRYTGELFF
TGTGCCAGCAGTTTCTGGAATAGCGGGAGAAGGTACACCGGGGAGCTGTTTTTT
>TRBV4-1|few|TRBD1|17|TRBJ2-5
CASSQGSTGTGKGTQYF
TGCGCCAGCAGCCAAGGGAGCACCGGGACAGGGAAGGGGACCCAGTACTTC
>TRBV7-9|few|NA|15|TRBJ1-2
CASSLNPTGSYGYTF
TGTGCCAGCAGCTTAAATCCAACAGGGTCCTATGGCTACACCTTC
>TRBV30|NA|NA|13|TRBJ2-3
CAWSSVSTDTQYF
TGTGCCTGGAGCTCGGTTAGCACAGATACGCAGTATTTT
>TRBV5-1|many|TRBD1|16|TRBJ1-6
CASGDPGGERNSPLHF
TGCGCCAGCGGCGATCCAGGGGGCGAACGAAATTCACCCCTCCACTTT
>TRBV14|NA|TRBD2|16|TRBJ2-2
CASSQGRTRGTGELFF
TGTGCCAGCAGCCAAGGGCGGACTAGGGGCACCGGGGAGCTGTTTTTT
>TRBV4-3|few|NA|14|TRBJ2-7
CASSQAYGSYEQYF
TGCGCCAGCAGCCAAGCGTACGGATCCTACGAGCAGTACTTC
>TRBV7-2|few|NA|15|TRBJ2-5
CASSLMAWWGETQYF
TGTGCCAGCAGCTTAATGGCATGGTGGGGAGAGACCCAGTACTTC
>TRBV20-1|NA|TRBD2|15|TRBJ2-7
CSARDSGRGMYEQYF
TGCAGTGCTAGAGATAGCGGGAGGGGAATGTACGAGCAGTACTTC
>TRBV20-1|NA|NA|14|TRBJ1-1
CSGVRGGWNTEAFF
TGCAGTGGTGTCCGCGGCGGATGGAACACTGAAGCTTTCTTT
>TRBV7-2|NA|NA|14|TRBJ2-7
CASPPEVTSYEQYF
TGTGCCAGCCCCCCTGAGGTGACGAGCTACGAGCAGTACTTC
>TRBV12-3/TRBV12-4|few|NA|18|TRBJ2-1
CASSPGGRGRVTYNEQFF
TGTGCCAGCAGCCCTGGGGGCAGAGGGAGGGTTACCTACAATGAGCAGTTCTTC
>TRBV25-1|few|NA|12|TRBJ2-5
CASYREKETQYF
TGTGCCAGCTACAGGGAGAAAGAGACCCAGTACTTC
>TRBV10-3|NA|TRBD1|13|TRBJ1-2
CATTGTANYGYTF
TGTGCCACCACCGGGACAGCTAACTATGGCTACACCTTC
>TRBV12-3/TRBV12-4|few|TRBD2|14|TRBJ2-1
CASSLSGGADEQFF
TGTGCCAGCAGTCTTAGCGGGGGGGCGGATGAGCAGTTCTTC
>TRBV21-1|many|NA|16|TRBJ2-5
CASSTPGTGTSETQYF
TGTGCCAGCAGCACCCCCGGGACAGGGACCTCTGAGACCCAGTACTTC
>TRBV4-1|many|NA|15|TRBJ2-7
CASSQEGGLPYEQYF
TGCGCCAGCAGCCAAGAAGGGGGTTTACCCTACGAGCAGTACTTC
>TRBV7-9|few|NA|14|TRBJ1-5
CASSMGGSNQPQHF
TGTGCCAGCAGCATGGGGGGTAGCAATCAGCCCCAGCATTTT
>TRBV20-1|few|NA|14|TRBJ1-1
CSASGGHLNTEAFF
TGCAGTGCTAGCGGAGGACACTTGAACACTGAAGCTTTCTTT
>TRBV7-2|many|NA|11|TRBJ2-1
CASSLSFEQFF
TGTGCCAGCAGCTTAAGTTTTGAGCAGTTCTTC
>TRBV7-7|NA|NA|15|TRBJ2-5
CASSLMAGQQETQYF
TGTGCCAGCAGCTTAATGGCTGGACAGCAAGAGACCCAGTACTTC
>TRBV14|few|NA|16|TRBJ1-1
CASSPMDTGSLAEAFF
TGTGCCAGCAGCCCGATGGACACTGGCTCGCTCGCTGAAGCTTTCTTT
>TRBV27|few|TRBD1|14|TRBJ1-2
CASRTSGQGRRYTF
TGTGCCAGCAGAACCTCCGGACAGGGTCGACGCTACACCTTC
>TRBV5-1|few|NA|15|TRBJ2-3
CASSLGGPTSDTQYF
TGCGCCAGCAGCTTGGGTGGGCCCACGTCGGATACGCAGTATTTT
>TRBV2|NA|NA|17|TRBJ2-5
CASSTRWDTLGRETQYF
TGTGCCAGCAGTACGAGATGGGATACCCTGGGGCGAGAGACCCAGTACTTC
>TRBV28|few|NA|13|TRBJ2-7
CASSLASSRDVYF
TGTGCCAGCAGTTTAGCTAGCTCCCGAGACGTGTACTTC
>TRBV2|NA|NA|15|TRBJ1-1
CASARGGAVRPEAFF
TGTGCCAGCGCGAGGGGGGGAGCCGTGAGGCCTGAAGCTTTCTTT
>TRBV7-3|NA|NA|13|TRBJ2-1
CASSLGPPNEQFF
TGTGCCAGCAGCTTAGGGCCCCCAAATGAGCAGTTCTTC
>TRBV19|NA|NA|14|TRBJ1-1
CASRPGTTNTEAFF
TGTGCCAGTAGGCCCGGGACAACCAACACTGAAGCTTTCTTT
>TRBV12-5|NA|NA|18|TRBJ1-5
CASGKAGTSQWSNQPHHF
TGTGCTAGTGGGAAAGCCGGGACATCACAATGGAGCAATCAGCCCCATCATTTT
>TRBV20-1|few|NA|14|TRBJ1-5
CSASKGTSNQPQHF
TGCAGTGCTAGTAAGGGGACCAGCAATCAGCCCCAGCATTTT
>TRBV10-3|NA|NA|15|TRBJ2-1
CAISGRKGFNNEQFF
TGTGCCATCAGTGGAAGAAAGGGATTTAACAATGAGCAGTTCTTC